Below, 32 T cell receptor beta chains from the same sample are listed, as sequenced in a study of post-analysis software for immune sequencing data. Overall study results and limits: Compared with controls, patients had more of about five TRBV segments, including TRBV5-6, TRBV5-1 and TRBV20-1.

Sequencing libraries made from TCR beta cDNA carried unique molecular identifiers. TCRdb reanalysed the PCR reads using MiXCR and keeps one entry per CDR3 protein. The sample contains a few hundred thousand distinct CDR3 sequences, around 34% of which appear only once. Their specific antigens are unknown. The sample consisted of blood. All receptors derive from a girl under 18 with multiple sclerosis.

The chain has TRBV5-1 and TRBJ1-1; 10 bases map to TRBD1. In germline, CDR1 is SGHRS, CDR2 YFSETQ. The CDR3 is 16 residues long. The trim removed 5 bases at V and 4 bases at J, leaving 11 bases unmatched. For the CDR3, the DNA is TGCGCCAGCAGACCCAGACAGGGGGCTTGGAGCACTGAAGCTTTCTTT. Encoded protein: CASRPRQGAWSTEAFF.

This chain links TRBV20-1 with TRBJ1-4; D is undetermined. V lost 7 bases and J lost 7, with 13 bases in between. Germline lookup yields CDR1 DFQATT and CDR2 SNEGSKA (reference sequence). The CDR3 sequence is 12 residues long. The CDR3 protein is CSVTGDGEKLFF. CDR3 sequence (DNA): TGCAGTGTGACGGGTGATGGTGAAAAACTGTTTTTT.

The genes are TRBV2 and TRBJ2-3; TRBD1 is a possible D gene (6 bases). Germline V CDR1 and CDR2: SNHLY, FYNNEI. V was clipped by 0 bases and J by 0 bases, with 13 bases between them. The CDR3 consists of 17 residues. The CDR3 nucleotides read TGTGCCAGCAGTGAAGCACCCGGACAGATTAGCACAGATACGCAGTATTTT. Encoded protein: CASSEAPGQISTDTQYF. Full variable domain (missing parts from reference TRBV2 and TRBJ2-3): EPEVTQTPSHQVTQMGQEVILRCVPISNHLYFYWYRQILGQKVEFLVSFYNNEISEKSEIFDDQFSVERPDGSNFTLKIRSTKLEDSAMYFCASSEAPGQISTDTQYFGPGTRLTVL.

This clonotype was seen a few times. This rearrangement joins TRBV29-1 to TRBJ1-4, with D hard to call. The CDR3 has 11 residues. Looked up from germline, CDR1 is SQVTM and CDR2 is ANQGSEA. Trimming left V 2 bases short and J 8 bases short, with 6 bases between. The CDR3 region is CSVERSEKLFF. CDR3 nucleotides: TGCAGCGTTGAAAGGTCCGAAAAACTGTTTTTT.

The chain uses TRBV7-9 and TRBJ2-1, with 9 bases identical to TRBD1. The CDR3 length is 15 residues. Unmatched junction bases numbered 6, after V lost 2 bases and J lost 7 bases. Germline-derived CDR1 and CDR2 are SEHNR and FQNEAQ (reference sequence). CDR3 in amino acids: CASSLRQGVTNEQFF. The CDR3 DNA sequence: TGTGCCAGCAGCTTAAGACAGGGGGTCACGAATGAGCAGTTCTTC.

The gene calls are TRBV11-1 and TRBJ2-4, with 7 nucleotides matching TRBD1. With V trimmed by 5 bases and J by 0 bases, 7 bases remained unmatched. The length of the CDR3 is 16 residues. Germline values: CDR1 SGHAT, CDR2 FQDESV (reference sequence). The CDR3 loop reads CASSPWTGEAKNIQYF. CDR3 coding DNA: TGTGCCAGCAGCCCCTGGACAGGAGAAGCCAAAAACATTCAGTACTTC.

With respect to this clonotype: Compared with germline, one end of the junction differs, possibly owing to a read error. The chain links TRBV19 to TRBJ2-7, with D uncertain. The CDR3 sequence is 12 residues long. Germline V gene lookup returns CDR1 LNHDA and CDR2 SQIVND (reference sequence). Here the CDR3 DNA reads TGTGCCGGTAGTACCCCGGTCGGTGGGCAGTACTTC. This translates into CAGSTPVGGQYF.

This rearrangement joins TRBV29-1 to TRBJ2-3; D call uncertain. V was clipped by 4 bases and J by 5 bases, with 4 bases between them. Germline assignment: CDR1 SQVTM and CDR2 ANQGSEA. The CDR3 loop spans 10 amino acids. In DNA form, the CDR3 reads TGCAGCGTTGGAGGAGATACGCAGTATTTT. This translates into CSVGGDTQYF.

The CDR3 DNA reads as TGCGCCAGCAGCCAAGACATTGGCAGGGGTAAGGAGCAGTACTTC. Translation: CASSQDIGRGKEQYF. V and J are TRBV4-1 and TRBJ2-7; tentatively, D is TRBD1 (6 bases). Between the trimmed V and J ends, which lost 0 bases and 7 bases, there was a span of 16 bases. The CDR3 runs 15 residues. Germline CDR1 MGHRA, CDR2 YSYEKL.

This clonotype was picked up a small number of times. The CDR3 nucleotides are TGCAGTGCTCGACTAGCGGGGAGAGAGACCCAGTACTTC. It encodes CSARLAGRETQYF. V gene TRBV20-1 combines with J gene TRBJ2-5; 11 bases line up with TRBD2. Trimming at V came to 5 bases and at J to 4 bases, leaving 3 bases not matched to a gene. CDR3 length: 13 amino acids. Per germline, CDR1 DFQATT and CDR2 SNEGSKA (reference sequence).

This clonotype was detected a few times. This chain links TRBV15 with TRBJ1-2; D uncertain. V was pared by 0 bases and J by 6 bases, with 14 bases between. Germline-derived CDR1 and CDR2 are LNHNV and YYDKDF (reference sequence). The CDR3 extends over 15 amino acids. Here the CDR3 reads CATSRDLAGRDGYTF. CDR3 DNA: TGTGCCACCAGCAGAGATTTGGCGGGCCGGGATGGCTACACCTTC.

This clonotype was counted between two and nine times. The rearrangement uses TRBV2 and TRBJ2-5; D not certain. Looked up from germline, CDR1 is SNHLY and CDR2 is FYNNEI. The CDR3 runs to 12 residues. The V end was cut by 6 bases, the J end by 3 bases, with 8 bases between. The CDR3 coding sequence is TGTGCCAGCAGGGATGGGAAAGAGACCCAGTACTTC. As protein: CASRDGKETQYF.

In its sample, this clonotype was seen a few times. This sequence joins TRBV20-1 and TRBJ2-2, with a tentative D call TRBD2 (6 bases). Germline CDR1 reads DFQATT; CDR2 reads SNEGSKA (reference sequence). The CDR3 is made up of 14 amino acids. V was pared by 5 bases and J by 4 bases, with 14 bases between. The CDR3 region is CSAGPPGGTGELFF. For the CDR3, the DNA is TGCAGTGCTGGCCCGCCCGGGGGCACCGGGGAGCTGTTTTTT.

The CDR3 region is CSVEGRLDRGWRKQFF. In nucleotides, the CDR3 is TGCAGCGTTGAAGGGAGACTAGACCGAGGGTGGAGAAAGCAGTTCTTC. The chain uses TRBV29-1 and TRBJ2-1; tentatively, D is TRBD2 (6 bases). Germline V CDR1 and CDR2: SQVTM, ANQGSEA. Trimming removed 1 base at V and 11 bases at J, with 24 bases between. The CDR3 contains 16 residues.

The genes are TRBV25-1 and TRBJ2-5, with 10 nucleotides matching TRBD2. The length of the CDR3 is 16 residues. The germline gives CDR1 MGHDK, CDR2 SYGVNS. V gave up 5 bases and J gave up 2 bases; unmatched junction bases: 8. In DNA, the CDR3 is TGTGCCAGCAGTCGCCGGACTAGCGGTTCACAAGAGACCCAGTACTTC. Encoded protein: CASSRRTSGSQETQYF.

The sample holds a few counts of this clonotype. The chain recombines TRBV12-3 or TRBV12-4 with TRBJ2-5, with TRBD2 matching over 11 bases. The CDR3 covers 14 residues. V trimming: 6 bases; J trimming: 5 bases; junction bases outside the gene matches: 5. CDR3 nucleotides: TGTGCCAGCAGGGTGACTAGCGGGGACGAGACCCAGTACTTC. This gives the protein CASRVTSGDETQYF.

There are a few counts of this clonotype. This chain joins TRBV27 and TRBJ1-2, with D maybe TRBD1 (6 bases). The V end lost 8 bases, the J end lost 5 bases, and 18 bases lay between the germline ends. The CDR3 length is 14 residues. CDR1 and CDR2 from the germline V gene are MNHEY and SMNVEV (reference sequence). CDR3 sequence: CASQGTGSRYGYTF. The CDR3 DNA sequence: TGTGCCAGCCAGGGTACAGGGAGTCGTTATGGCTACACCTTC.

This rearrangement joins TRBV7-9 to TRBJ2-2; maybe TRBD2 (6 bases). Germline assignment: CDR1 SEHNR and CDR2 FQNEAQ (reference sequence). The CDR3 length is 16 residues. Trimming pared 5 bases from V and 3 bases from J, leaving 16 bases between. For the CDR3, the DNA is TGTGCCAGCAGCGATAGTCGGCTAGCGCACACCGGGGAGCTGTTTTTT. It encodes CASSDSRLAHTGELFF.

The chain joins TRBV6-5 to TRBJ1-1; a weak D match, TRBD1 (6 bases). The CDR3 has 15 amino acids. Germline CDR1 reads MNHEY; CDR2 reads SVGAGI. V dropped 0 bases and J dropped 1 base, with 9 bases sitting between them. DNA for the CDR3: TGTGCCAGCAGTTACTCGGGGGCGCCGAACACTGAAGCTTTCTTT. Protein product: CASSYSGAPNTEAFF.

This chain uses TRBV20-1 with TRBJ2-3, with TRBD2 matching over 10 bases. Germline CDR1 DFQATT, CDR2 SNEGSKA (reference sequence). Unmatched junction bases numbered 6, after V lost 3 bases and J lost 0 bases. This CDR3 is 16 amino acids long. The CDR3 region is CSASIASGGSTDTQYF. CDR3 DNA: TGCAGTGCTAGTATAGCTAGCGGGGGTAGCACAGATACGCAGTATTTT.

V gene TRBV20-1 combines with J gene TRBJ2-3; 8 bases are a match to TRBD2. The CDR3 runs to 14 residues. The ends lost 4 bases at V and 2 bases at J; junction bases unmatched: 5. CDR1 is DFQATT and CDR2 is SNEGSKA in the germline V gene (reference sequence). CDR3 coding DNA: TGCAGTGCTAACAGCGGGGGCCCCACAGATACGCAGTATTTT. Translating it yields CSANSGGPTDTQYF.

The chain employs TRBV7-9 and TRBJ2-3; D remains ambiguous. This CDR3 contains 14 residues. Trimming removed 1 base at V and 2 bases at J, with 7 bases between. The V gene's germline CDR1 is SEHNR and CDR2 FQNEAQ (reference sequence). The CDR3 sequence: CASSLVRHTDTQYF. In DNA, the CDR3 is TGTGCCAGCAGCTTAGTGAGGCACACAGATACGCAGTATTTT. Full variable domain (outside the CDR3, taken from reference TRBV7-9 and TRBJ2-3): DTGVSQNPRHKITKRGQNVTFRCDPISEHNRLYWYRQTLGQGPEFLTYFQNEAQLEKSRLLSDRFSAERPKGSFSTLEIQRTEQGDSAMYLCASSLVRHTDTQYFGPGTRLTVL.

Concerning this clonotype itself: A much larger clone lies a single base off, so this may be a read error. This chain links TRBV5-1 with TRBJ2-2, with 9 nucleotides matching TRBD1. Germline V CDR1 and CDR2: SGHRS, YFSETQ. V gave up 4 bases and J gave up 9 bases; unmatched junction bases: 10. This CDR3 comprises 15 residues. The CDR3 loop is CASSAGTGNTWELFF. The CDR3 region has the DNA TGCGCCAGCAGCGCAGGGACAGGGAATACCTGGGAGCTGTTTTTT.

This sequence joins TRBV7-2 and TRBJ2-3; 8 bases are shared with TRBD2. The CDR3 length is 16 residues. With 5 bases clipped from V and 6 bases from J, the junction kept 13 bases outside the gene matches. From germline, CDR1 is SGHTA and CDR2 FQGNSA. The CDR3 nucleotides read TGTGCCAGCAGCGATTCGGGGGTAGCGGGATTGGATACGCAGTATTTT. Its protein product is CASSDSGVAGLDTQYF. The full variable domain, its missing parts supplied by reference TRBV7-2 and TRBJ2-3, is GAGVSQSPSNKVTEKGKDVELRCDPISGHTALYWYRQSLGQGLEFLIYFQGNSAPDKSGLPSDRFSAERTGGSVSTLTIQRTQQEDSAVYLCASSDSGVAGLDTQYFGPGTRLTVL.

This clonotype was found a few times. The chain couples TRBV3-1 to TRBJ2-7, with 8 bases that match TRBD2. The CDR3 contains 15 residues. Germline CDR1 is LGHDT and CDR2 is YNNKEL (reference sequence). V dropped 3 bases and J dropped 1; count of bases not matched to a gene: 5. DNA for the CDR3: TGTGCCAGCAGCCACCCAGTAGCGGGGTCCTACGAGCAGTACTTC. Translated, it gives CASSHPVAGSYEQYF.

This sequence joins TRBV20-1 and TRBJ2-3; D uncertain. In germline, CDR1 is DFQATT, CDR2 SNEGSKA (reference sequence). V was cut by 6 bases and J by 2 bases, with 12 bases left in between. The CDR3 runs 13 residues. The CDR3 region is CSAKSKNTDTQYF. CDR3 sequence (DNA): TGCAGTGCCAAGTCTAAAAACACAGATACGCAGTATTTT.

This sequence joins TRBV5-1 and TRBJ2-3, with 9 bases identical to TRBD2. This CDR3 region has 15 residues. Germline CDR1 reads SGHRS; CDR2 reads YFSETQ. Losses at the gene ends were 3 bases for V and 2 bases for J; bases not matched to a gene: 4. CDR3 sequence reads: CASSSAGGPTDTQYF. Written as DNA, the CDR3 is TGCGCCAGCAGCTCTGCGGGGGGGCCCACAGATACGCAGTATTTT.

This clonotype came up a few times. This chain links TRBV18 with TRBJ2-1; D might be TRBD2 (5 bases). In germline, CDR1 is KGHSH, CDR2 LQKENI. The V and J ends lost 3 bases and 5 bases respectively, with 14 bases between them. The CDR3 covers 15 residues. CDR3 DNA: TGTGCCAGCTCACCGCCGGGATCCTCTAACAATGAGCAGTTCTTC. Its protein product is CASSPPGSSNNEQFF.

This clonotype showed up just once. This sequence joins TRBV11-1 and TRBJ2-1, with 11 bases lining up with TRBD2. Germline lookup yields CDR1 SGHAT and CDR2 FQDESV (reference sequence). J gave up 6 bases and V 5 bases, and 9 bases lay outside the gene matches. The length of the CDR3 is 16 residues. The CDR3 is CASSKIAGGPGNEQFF. CDR3 nucleotides: TGTGCCAGCAGCAAAATAGCGGGGGGGCCCGGCAATGAGCAGTTCTTC.

This clonotype came up many times. The J gene is TRBJ2-5, the V gene TRBV5-1, with D tentatively TRBD1 (6 bases). The length of the CDR3 is 14 residues. CDR1 and CDR2 from the germline V gene are SGHRS and YFSETQ. Trimming stripped 4 bases from V and 1 base from J, with 11 bases between. The CDR3 region is CASSAGQPQETQYF. CDR3 nucleotides: TGCGCCAGCAGCGCCGGACAGCCCCAAGAGACCCAGTACTTC.

The V gene is TRBV9, the J gene TRBJ2-3; possibly TRBD1 or TRBD2 for D (5 bases each). Germline lookup yields CDR1 SGDLS and CDR2 YYNGEE. V lost 3 bases to trimming and J lost 7 bases, with 21 bases between them. CDR3 size: 16 residues. CDR3 coding DNA: TGTGCCAGCAGCGGGGGCTCTAGCCGGTTCGCGAATACGCAGTATTTT. Translated, it gives CASSGGSSRFANTQYF.

The chain carries TRBV5-1 and TRBJ2-5, with D possibly matching TRBD2 (6 bases). V was cut by 5 bases and J by 1 base, with 27 bases left in between. Looked up from germline, CDR1 is SGHRS and CDR2 is YFSETQ. The CDR3 contains 19 residues. The CDR3 DNA reads TGCGCCAGCAGAGGGAAGGCGTCAGGCGCCTCGGGGGTCCAAGAGACCCAGTACTTC. This gives the protein CASRGKASGASGVQETQYF.